This TCR beta chain was identified in a study of identical twins. This clonotype has at least ten counts. V dropped 2 bases and J dropped 5 bases, with 15 bases sitting between them. The CDR3 sequence is 15 residues long. In germline, CDR1 is MGHRA, CDR2 YSYEKL. Each CDR3 protein gets one entry after TCRdb re-called the 5' RACE reads with MiXCR. The repertoire holds hundreds of thousands of distinct CDR3 sequences, with under 8.5% as singletons. These same data were also listed under a study on yellow fever vaccine responses in identical twins.

This chain links TRBV4-1 with TRBJ1-1; D ambiguous. This sequence was found in a young woman in good health. The source material was PBMCs. The CDR3 bases are TGCGCCAGCAGCCAAATGGTCTCGGGTGGGACTGAAGCTTTCTTT. It yields the protein CASSQMVSGGTEAFF.